One and the same sample provided the 4 T cell receptor beta chains below, sequenced in a study of OX40 agonist ivuxolimab in advanced cancers. The assay was immunoSEQ multiplex PCR, and TCRdb's table has in-frame clones only and misses some. The table includes some 70,000 clones, about 87% detected once. Sequenced here: CD4+ or CD8+ T cells sorted from blood, sampled in a trial of the OX40 agonist ivuxolimab. The receptors stem from an adult with an advanced solid tumor such as melanoma, head and neck, liver or kidney cancer.

The chain joins TRBV18 to TRBJ2-7; TRBD2 agrees at 11 bases. Germline V lookup: CDR1 KGHSH, CDR2 LQKENI. The CDR3 has 15 amino acids. The junction had 3 bases not matched to a gene; V was cut back by 2 bases and J by 3 bases. CDR3 region: CASSPKLAGDYEQYF. DNA of the CDR3: TGTGCCAGCTCACCAAAACTAGCGGGAGACTACGAGCAGTACTTC.

The CDR3 nucleotides read TGTGCCAGCAGCCCTCTAGCGGGAGGCCAAGAGACCCAGTACTTC. Protein: CASSPLAGGQETQYF. The gene calls are TRBV7-7 and TRBJ2-5; 11 bases agree with TRBD2. The V gene's germline CDR1 is SSHAT and CDR2 FNYEAQ (reference sequence). This CDR3 comprises 15 residues. Unmatched junction bases numbered 3, after V lost 5 bases and J lost 1 base.

The rearrangement uses TRBV28 and TRBJ2-3; D is perhaps TRBD1 or TRBD2 (5 bases each). CDR3 length: 14 residues. CDR1 and CDR2 from the germline V gene are MDHEN and SYDVKM. Trimming left V 3 bases short and J 4 bases short, with 11 bases between. Here the CDR3 DNA reads TGTGCCAGCAGTTTGCATCAGGGACCAGATACGCAGTATTTT. Translated: CASSLHQGPDTQYF. Together with reference TRBV28 and TRBJ2-3, the CDR3 gives the full variable domain: DVKVTQSSRYLVKRTGEKVFLECVQDMDHENMFWYRQDPGLGLRLIYFSYDVKMKEKGDIPEGYSVSREKKERFSLILESASTNQTSMYLCASSLHQGPDTQYFGPGTRLTVL.

This chain uses TRBV11-3 with TRBJ2-7, with TRBD2 identical over 12 bases. With V trimmed by 6 bases and J by 2 bases, 2 bases remained unmatched. The CDR3 contains 14 residues. Looked up from germline, CDR1 is SGHNT and CDR2 is YENEEA. The CDR3 region has the DNA TGTGCCAGCAGGGGACTAGCGGGCCCCTACGAGCAGTACTTC. Translating it yields CASRGLAGPYEQYF.